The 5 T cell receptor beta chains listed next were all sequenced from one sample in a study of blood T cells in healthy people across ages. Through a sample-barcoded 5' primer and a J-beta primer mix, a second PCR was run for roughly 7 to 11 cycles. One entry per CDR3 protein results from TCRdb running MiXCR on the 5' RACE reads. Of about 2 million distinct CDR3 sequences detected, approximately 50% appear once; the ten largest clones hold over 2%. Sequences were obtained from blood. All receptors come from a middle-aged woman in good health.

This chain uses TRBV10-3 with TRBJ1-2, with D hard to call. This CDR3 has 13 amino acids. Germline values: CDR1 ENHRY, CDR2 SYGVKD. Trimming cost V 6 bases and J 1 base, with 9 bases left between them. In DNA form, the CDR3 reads TGTGCCATCAGCAACCTTCTTAACTATGGCTACACCTTC. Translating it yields CAISNLLNYGYTF.

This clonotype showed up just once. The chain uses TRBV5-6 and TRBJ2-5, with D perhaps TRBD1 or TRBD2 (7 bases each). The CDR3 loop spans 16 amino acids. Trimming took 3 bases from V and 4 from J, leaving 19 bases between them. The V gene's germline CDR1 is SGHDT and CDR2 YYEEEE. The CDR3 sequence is CASSWRLAGGRETQYF. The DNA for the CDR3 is TGTGCCAGCAGCTGGAGACTAGCAGGGGGTAGAGAGACCCAGTACTTC.

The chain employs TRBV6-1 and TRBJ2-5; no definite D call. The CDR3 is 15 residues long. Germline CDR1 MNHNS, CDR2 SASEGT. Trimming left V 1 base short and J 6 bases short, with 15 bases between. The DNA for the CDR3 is TGTGCCAGCAGTGAAGTTTGGACGGGCATCAAGACCCAGTACTTC. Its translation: CASSEVWTGIKTQYF.

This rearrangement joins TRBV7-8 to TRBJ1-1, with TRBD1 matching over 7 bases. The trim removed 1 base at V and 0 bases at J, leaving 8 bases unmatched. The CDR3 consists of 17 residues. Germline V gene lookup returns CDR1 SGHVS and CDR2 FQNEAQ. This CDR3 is CASSLVSRGSMNTEAFF. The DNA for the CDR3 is TGTGCCAGCAGCTTAGTCAGCAGGGGGAGTATGAACACTGAAGCTTTCTTT.

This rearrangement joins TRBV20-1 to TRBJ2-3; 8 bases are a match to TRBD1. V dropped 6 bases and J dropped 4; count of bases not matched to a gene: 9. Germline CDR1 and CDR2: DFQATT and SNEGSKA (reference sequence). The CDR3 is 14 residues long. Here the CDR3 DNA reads TGCAGTGCAAAGACAGGGGCTGGGCCAGATACGCAGTATTTT. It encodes CSAKTGAGPDTQYF.